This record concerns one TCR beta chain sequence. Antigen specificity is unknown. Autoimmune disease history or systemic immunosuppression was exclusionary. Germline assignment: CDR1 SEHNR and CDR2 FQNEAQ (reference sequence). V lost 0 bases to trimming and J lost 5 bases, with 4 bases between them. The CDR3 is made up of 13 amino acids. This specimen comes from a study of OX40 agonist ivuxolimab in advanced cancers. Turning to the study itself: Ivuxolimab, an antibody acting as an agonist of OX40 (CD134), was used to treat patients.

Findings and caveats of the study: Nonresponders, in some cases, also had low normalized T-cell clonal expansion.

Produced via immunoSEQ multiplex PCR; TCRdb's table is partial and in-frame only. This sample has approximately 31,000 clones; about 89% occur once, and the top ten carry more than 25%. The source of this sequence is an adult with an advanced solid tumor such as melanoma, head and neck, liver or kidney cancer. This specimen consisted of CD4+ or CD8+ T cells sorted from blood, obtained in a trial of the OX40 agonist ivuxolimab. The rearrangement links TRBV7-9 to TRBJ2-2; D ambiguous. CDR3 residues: CASSLAGTGELFF. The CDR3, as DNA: TGTGCCAGCAGCTTAGCGGGGACCGGGGAGCTGTTTTTT.